The present TCR beta chain was sequenced within a study of blood T cell repertoires in COVID-19. Across the study: Both acute and convalescent COVID-19 samples were obtained from the United States, Italy and Spain. T cells, B-cell-depleted T cells, or PBMCs supplied cDNA or gDNA.

Patients of the Seattle cohort, enrolled during active infection, were followed longitudinally. As originally analysed: Reference gene primer amplification yielded estimated nucleated cell counts. TCRdb keeps only in-frame clones here, not all; method: immunoSEQ multiplex PCR. That table is the source of V, J and clone size, and D and trimming were worked out from the DNA. The table has 500,000 to 600,000 clones, around 90% seen once. The CDR3 is 16 residues long. With V trimmed by 2 bases and J by 2 bases, 6 bases remained unmatched. Germline-derived CDR1 and CDR2 are GTSNPN and SVGIG (reference sequence).

This chain links TRBV30 with TRBJ1-5; 10 nucleotides agree with TRBD1. Sequenced sample: peripheral blood. The source is a woman aged 45-59 years with COVID-19, enrolled during active disease. The CDR3 loop is CAWSPRQGAGNQPQHF. For the CDR3, the DNA is TGTGCCTGGAGTCCAAGACAGGGGGCAGGCAATCAGCCCCAGCATTTT.